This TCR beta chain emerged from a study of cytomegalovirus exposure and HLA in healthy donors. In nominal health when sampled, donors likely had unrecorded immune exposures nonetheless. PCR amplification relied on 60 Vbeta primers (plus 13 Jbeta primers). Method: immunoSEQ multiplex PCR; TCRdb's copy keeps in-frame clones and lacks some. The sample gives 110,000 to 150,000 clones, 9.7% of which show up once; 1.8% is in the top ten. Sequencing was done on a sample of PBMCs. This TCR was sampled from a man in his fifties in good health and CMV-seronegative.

In DNA, the CDR3 is TGTGCCAGCAGGGACGGACTAGCGGGAGGGCCGCATGAGCAGTTCTTC. Translating gives CASRDGLAGGPHEQFF. The J gene is TRBJ2-1, the V gene TRBV6-6; 15 positions agree with TRBD2. CDR1 is MNHNY, CDR2 SVGAGI, per germline (reference sequence). Germline trimming cut 6 bases from V and 8 bases from J; bases unmatched to any gene: 8. The CDR3 is made up of 16 amino acids.